Shown below are 28 T cell receptor beta chains from a single sample sequenced in a study of CD4 T cell repertoires in COVID-19. The memory T cells were sequenced right after ex vivo isolation, without culture. Assay: immunoSEQ multiplex PCR; the TCRdb copy retains only in-frame clones and omits some. Of tens of thousands of clones listed, around 87% are singletons. The sample in question was central memory CD4+ T cells from blood, obtained before the COVID-19 pandemic. The receptors were gathered from a human donor who had COVID-19.

The gene calls are TRBV6-5 and TRBJ2-7, with TRBD1 identical over 11 bases. CDR1 and CDR2 from the germline V gene are MNHEY and SVGAGI. The V gene end was trimmed by 5 bases and the J gene end by 4 bases; junction bases not matched to a gene: 7. This CDR3 contains 15 residues. CDR3 coding DNA: TGTGCCAGCAGTCCCCGGACAGGGGGCAAGTACGAGCAGTACTTC. Translated, it gives CASSPRTGGKYEQYF.

This chain joins TRBV5-4 and TRBJ2-5; 7 nucleotides agree with TRBD2. The J segment lost 3 bases and the V segment lost 2 bases, leaving 4 bases of the junction unmatched. This CDR3 contains 14 residues. Germline V CDR1 and CDR2: SGHNT, YYREEE (reference sequence). The CDR3 DNA reads TGTGCCAGCAGCTTTGCCCTAGCGGAAGAGACCCAGTACTTC. As protein: CASSFALAEETQYF.

The sample holds a few counts of this clone. V and J are TRBV10-1 and TRBJ1-1; 12 bases match TRBD1. The germline V gene encodes CDR1 WNHNN and CDR2 SYGVQD (reference sequence). Losses at the gene ends were 5 bases for V and 5 bases for J; bases not matched to a gene: 6. This CDR3 has 15 residues. The CDR3 reads CASSPGQGARTEAFF. For the CDR3, the DNA is TGCGCCAGCAGTCCGGGACAGGGGGCGAGGACTGAAGCTTTCTTT.

J is TRBJ2-1 and V is TRBV10-1; 8 bases agree with TRBD2. The CDR3 loop spans 15 amino acids. CDR1 and CDR2 (germline): WNHNN, SYGVQD (reference sequence). V gave up 6 bases and J gave up 0 bases; unmatched junction bases: 4. The chain's CDR3 is CASSLAGRSYNEQFF. The CDR3 DNA reads as TGCGCCAGCAGCCTAGCGGGTCGCTCCTACAATGAGCAGTTCTTC.

The chain is built from TRBV6-6 and TRBJ1-1; the D gene is possibly TRBD1 (5 bases). This CDR3 has 14 amino acids. V was pared by 3 bases and J by 5 bases, with 13 bases between. The germline V gene has CDR1 MNHNY and CDR2 SVGAGI (reference sequence). The CDR3 nucleotides are TGTGCCAGCAGTTATGGCCGGAGGGGAACTGAAGCTTTCTTT. This gives the protein CASSYGRRGTEAFF.

The chain recombines TRBV9 with TRBJ2-7, with 7 bases identical to TRBD1. The V gene end was trimmed by 0 bases and the J gene end by 3 bases; junction bases not matched to a gene: 6. The CDR3 runs 15 residues. Germline lookup yields CDR1 SGDLS and CDR2 YYNGEE. The CDR3 DNA sequence: TGTGCCAGCAGCGTAGGACAGGGCGGTGTCTACGAGCAGTACTTC. Its protein is CASSVGQGGVYEQYF.

The V call is TRBV15, the J call TRBJ2-5, with a tentative D call TRBD2 (5 bases). There are 16 residues in the CDR3. V was shortened by 1 base and J by 5 bases, with 17 bases between the two germline ends. The germline gives CDR1 LNHNV, CDR2 YYDKDF (reference sequence). The CDR3 here is CATSRAGLDGFETQYF. The CDR3 DNA reads as TGTGCCACCAGCAGAGCCGGACTGGACGGTTTCGAGACCCAGTACTTC.

V and J are TRBV5-1 and TRBJ2-3, with D unresolved. V was trimmed by 0 bases and J by 0 bases, leaving 5 bases between them. The CDR3 spans 14 residues. The V gene's germline CDR1 is SGHRS and CDR2 YFSETQ. The CDR3 sequence: CASSLVPSTDTQYF. Written as DNA, the CDR3 is TGCGCCAGCAGCTTGGTCCCGAGCACAGATACGCAGTATTTT.

The CDR3 region is CASSHWGTGSPTNYGYTF. The CDR3 DNA reads TGTGCCAGCAGCCATTGGGGGACAGGCTCCCCTACTAACTATGGCTACACCTTC. The chain is built from TRBV4-2 and TRBJ1-2; TRBD1 aligns across 8 bases. The CDR3 spans 18 residues. CDR1 and CDR2 from the germline V gene are LGHNA and YNFKEQ. V was clipped by 3 bases and J by 0 bases; unmatched bases: 12.

This chain uses TRBV12-5 with TRBJ2-3, with a weak D call TRBD2 (6 bases). The CDR3 is made up of 14 amino acids. Germline V lookup: CDR1 LGHNT, CDR2 FRNRAP. Trimming took 5 bases from V and 2 from J, leaving 11 bases between them. CDR3 in amino acids: CASGTAGPTDTQYF. DNA of the CDR3: TGTGCTAGTGGTACGGCGGGACCCACAGATACGCAGTATTTT.

This chain uses TRBV27 with TRBJ2-5, with D maybe TRBD1 (6 bases). Trimming pared 4 bases from V and 1 base from J, leaving 7 bases between. The CDR3 totals 13 residues. The germline gives CDR1 MNHEY, CDR2 SMNVEV (reference sequence). CDR3 residues: CASSWTVQETQYF. The CDR3, as DNA: TGTGCCAGCAGTTGGACAGTCCAAGAGACCCAGTACTTC.

The gene calls are TRBV7-2 and TRBJ2-7; D unclear. Trimming pared 5 bases from V and 3 bases from J, leaving 11 bases between. This CDR3 has 13 amino acids. The V gene's germline CDR1 is SGHTA and CDR2 FQGNSA. In DNA, the CDR3 is TGTGCCAGCAGCGTTACCACTTACTACGAGCAGTACTTC. This sequence encodes CASSVTTYYEQYF.

This chain joins TRBV5-4 and TRBJ2-7; perhaps TRBD1 as D (5 bases). Trimming took off 0 bases at V and 6 bases at J, with 13 bases between the two ends. Looked up from germline, CDR1 is SGHNT and CDR2 is YYREEE (reference sequence). The CDR3 length is 14 residues. The CDR3 sequence: CASSLVGRAPEQYF. The DNA for the CDR3 is TGTGCCAGCAGCTTGGTGGGCAGGGCCCCCGAGCAGTACTTC.

The chain combines TRBV28 with TRBJ2-5, with 11 nucleotides matching TRBD2. The junction had 4 bases not matched to a gene; V was cut back by 6 bases and J by 4 bases. The CDR3 extends over 14 amino acids. CDR1 and CDR2 from the germline V gene are MDHEN and SYDVKM. The CDR3 bases are TGTGCCAGCAGCCCAGGACTAGCGGGAGAGACCCAGTACTTC. Translation gives CASSPGLAGETQYF.

The chain couples TRBV7-2 to TRBJ2-2; 9 bases map to TRBD2. Germline V gives CDR1 SGHTA, CDR2 FQGNSA. V lost 3 bases, J lost 6 bases, and 8 bases stayed unmatched. The CDR3 consists of 16 residues. The CDR3 DNA follows: TGTGCCAGCAGCTTTGTCGGGACTAGCTTTGCCGGGGAGCTGTTTTTT. Translation gives CASSFVGTSFAGELFF.

A few counts support this clone. The chain combines TRBV28 with TRBJ1-4; the D gene is possibly TRBD1 (6 bases). The ends were cut back, 7 bases at V and 8 bases at J, with 17 bases in the middle. Looked up from germline, CDR1 is MDHEN and CDR2 is SYDVKM. The CDR3 loop spans 14 amino acids. CDR3 region: CASTPTGYGEKLFF. As DNA, the CDR3 is TGTGCCAGCACTCCTACAGGGTATGGAGAAAAACTGTTTTTT.

This chain uses TRBV10-1 with TRBJ1-6; the D is unclear. This CDR3 region has 16 residues. V was shortened by 9 bases and J by 2 bases, with 17 bases between the two germline ends. Germline V gene sequence: CDR1 WNHNN, CDR2 SYGVQD (reference sequence). The CDR3 spells CAREATRRPYNSPLHF. The CDR3 DNA is TGCGCCAGGGAGGCCACCCGGAGACCCTATAATTCACCCCTCCACTTT.

The chain employs TRBV15 and TRBJ1-5; D uncertain. Germline V gene sequence: CDR1 LNHNV, CDR2 YYDKDF (reference sequence). The CDR3 loop spans 13 amino acids. The V gene lost 5 bases and the J gene lost 4 bases, with 9 bases spanning the gap. CDR3 coding DNA: TGTGCCACCAGCCTTGCTATGAATCAGCCCCAGCATTTT. As protein: CATSLAMNQPQHF.

The chain carries TRBV7-7 and TRBJ2-5; D may be TRBD2 (5 bases). CDR1 SSHAT and CDR2 FNYEAQ come from the germline V gene (reference sequence). V shed 1 base and J shed 3 bases, with 6 bases lying between them. This CDR3 spans 13 amino acids. The CDR3 DNA is TGTGCCAGCAGCTTAGATAGCGAAGAGACCCAGTACTTC. Translating gives CASSLDSEETQYF.

This chain uses TRBV30 with TRBJ2-3; 8 bases match TRBD2. The CDR3 length is 13 residues. CDR1 and CDR2 from the germline V gene are GTSNPN and SVGIG (reference sequence). The V gene end was trimmed by 8 bases and the J gene end by 2 bases; junction bases not matched to a gene: 6. This CDR3 is CAGLAGSTDTQYF. The CDR3 nucleotides are TGTGCCGGATTAGCGGGGTCCACAGATACGCAGTATTTT.

This rearrangement joins TRBV28 to TRBJ2-7, with TRBD1 matching over 7 bases. Germline lookup yields CDR1 MDHEN and CDR2 SYDVKM. The CDR3 runs to 16 residues. V was pared by 1 base and J by 5 bases, with 11 bases of the junction left unmatched. This CDR3 is CASSLLALTGVNEQYF. As DNA, the CDR3 is TGTGCCAGCAGTTTATTGGCTCTAACAGGGGTAAACGAGCAGTACTTC.

The CDR3 DNA sequence: TGCAGCGTTAGAGGGGGTGAGCAGTTCTTC. It codes for CSVRGGEQFF. This rearrangement joins TRBV29-1 to TRBJ2-1, with D perhaps TRBD1 (6 bases). The CDR3 runs to 10 residues. Germline V CDR1 and CDR2: SQVTM, ANQGSEA. The V and J ends lost 5 bases and 9 bases respectively, with 8 bases between them.

As DNA, the CDR3 is TGTGCCAGTAGTATTACGGGGGGAAGAGACTACGAGCAGTACTTC. This codes for CASSITGGRDYEQYF. V gene TRBV19 combines with J gene TRBJ2-7; TRBD2 matches 7 bases. The CDR3 has 15 amino acids. Germline V gives CDR1 LNHDA, CDR2 SQIVND (reference sequence). J was trimmed by 3 bases and V by 3 bases; bases with no gene match: 8. Combining the CDR3 with reference TRBV19 and TRBJ2-7 gives the whole variable domain DGGITQSPKYLFRKEGQNVTLSCEQNLNHDAMYWYRQDPGQGLRLIYYSQIVNDFQKGDIAEGYSVSREKKESFPLTVTSAQKNPTAFYLCASSITGGRDYEQYFGPGTRLTVT.

The chain employs TRBV10-3 and TRBJ2-1; 8 nucleotides match TRBD2. The germline gives CDR1 ENHRY, CDR2 SYGVKD. CDR3 length equals 15 residues. J was trimmed by 5 bases and V by 4 bases; bases with no gene match: 7. The CDR3 coding sequence is TGTGCCATCAGTGGGGTAGCGGGACTAAACAATGAGCAGTTCTTC. This codes for CAISGVAGLNNEQFF.

CDR3 sequence reads: CASSLNLDTGAGYTF. As DNA, the CDR3 is TGTGCCAGCAGCTTAAACCTCGACACGGGAGCGGGCTACACCTTC. The chain joins TRBV7-8 to TRBJ1-2, with D hard to call. The CDR3 runs to 15 residues. Deletions cut 2 bases from V and 8 bases from J, with 18 bases between. Germline V gene sequence: CDR1 SGHVS, CDR2 FQNEAQ.

Remarks on this clone: Different DNA sequences within this sample yield the same CDR3. The rearrangement joins TRBV5-1 to TRBJ1-5, with 11 bases fitting TRBD1. The CDR3 covers 14 residues. Trimming cost V 3 bases and J 5 bases; bases outside gene matches: 1. The germline gives CDR1 SGHRS, CDR2 YFSETQ. This chain's CDR3 is CASSWTGGDQPQHF. CDR3 in DNA: TGCGCCAGCAGCTGGACAGGGGGCGATCAGCCCCAGCATTTT.

The chain carries TRBV7-9 and TRBJ2-7; the D is unclear. Germline lookup yields CDR1 SEHNR and CDR2 FQNEAQ (reference sequence). The CDR3 length is 13 residues. Trimming pared 3 bases from V and 7 bases from J, leaving 13 bases between. The CDR3 DNA reads as TGTGCCAGCAGCTTCGAGGCTTCTGGGGAGCAGTACTTC. Translating it yields CASSFEASGEQYF.

The rearrangement uses TRBV7-9 and TRBJ1-2; a weak D match, TRBD1 (5 bases). The germline gives CDR1 SEHNR, CDR2 FQNEAQ (reference sequence). The CDR3 totals 13 residues. Trimming shortened V by 1 base and J by 4 bases, and 7 bases separated the two germline ends. The CDR3 here is CASSLGQPYGYTF. The CDR3 nucleotides read TGTGCCAGCAGCTTAGGACAGCCCTATGGCTACACCTTC.